The sequence of this TCR beta chain was determined in a study of blood T cells in healthy people across ages. Findings and caveats of the study: The study regarded diversity estimates from one million T cells as underestimates. Getting older went along with TCR beta diversity per million T cells dropping roughly linearly.

Of note for this clonotype: The antigen remains undetermined.

The authors isolated at least 7 million PBMCs per sample. The authors ran a second PCR of about 6 to 12 cycles using a sample-barcoded 5' primer and a J-beta primer mix. TCRdb processed the 5' RACE reads anew with MiXCR; each CDR3 protein has one entry. Counted here are over a million distinct CDR3 sequences, approximately 59% occurring once; the ten biggest clones make up roughly 7%. Per germline, CDR1 LNHNV and CDR2 YYDKDF (reference sequence). The CDR3 sequence is 15 residues long. With 1 base clipped from V and 5 bases from J, the junction kept 6 bases outside the gene matches. This clonotype was sampled from a man younger than 35 in good health. The chain combines TRBV15 with TRBJ1-2; 8 bases map to TRBD1. Sequenced sample: blood. CDR3 protein: CATSRGQGSFYGYTF. DNA of the CDR3: TGTGCCACCAGCAGAGGACAGGGGAGCTTTTATGGCTACACCTTC.